The TCR beta chain described here comes from a study of blood T cell repertoires in COVID-19. In the study overall: Acute and convalescent COVID-19 specimens originated in the United States, Italy and Spain. PBMCs, B-cell-depleted T cells, or T cells were the source of the cDNA or gDNA that made up the material.

How the authors handled the data: Amplifying reference gene primers gave estimates of nucleated cell counts. Assay: immunoSEQ multiplex PCR; the TCRdb copy retains only in-frame clones and omits some. The D gene and trimming were derived from the DNA, and the V and J assignments and clone size from that table. Here the sample spans under 250,000 clones, around four fifths being singletons. The sequence was collected from a woman between 65 and 79 years old with active or convalescent COVID-19. The material sequenced was peripheral blood.

The CDR3 DNA reads as TGTGCCAGCAGTGGCTACTACGAGCAGTACTTC. It codes for CASSGYYEQYF. V is TRBV2 and J is TRBJ2-7, with D unresolved. Trimming shortened V by 4 bases and J by 3 bases, and 4 bases separated the two germline ends. CDR1 and CDR2 (germline): SNHLY, FYNNEI. The CDR3 extends over 11 amino acids.